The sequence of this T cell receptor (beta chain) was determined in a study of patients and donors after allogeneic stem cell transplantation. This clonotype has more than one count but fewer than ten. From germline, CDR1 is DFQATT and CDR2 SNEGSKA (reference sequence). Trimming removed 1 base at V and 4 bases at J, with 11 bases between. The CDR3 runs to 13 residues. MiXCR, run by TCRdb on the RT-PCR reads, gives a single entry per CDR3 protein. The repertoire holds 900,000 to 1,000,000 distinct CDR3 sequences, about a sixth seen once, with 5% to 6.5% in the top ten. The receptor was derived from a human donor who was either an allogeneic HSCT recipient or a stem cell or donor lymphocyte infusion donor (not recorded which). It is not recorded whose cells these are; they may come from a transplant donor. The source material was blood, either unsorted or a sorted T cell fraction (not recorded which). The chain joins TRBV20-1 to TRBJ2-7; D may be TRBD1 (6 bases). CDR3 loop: CSARVGALYEQYF. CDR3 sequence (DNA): TGCAGTGCTAGAGTGGGGGCCCTTTACGAGCAGTACTTC.